This is a list of T cell receptor beta chains from one sample in a study of shared clonotypes between healthy human individuals. Using immunoSEQ multiplex PCR, the repertoire was profiled, and TCRdb retains in-frame clones only, with some absent. The sample lists around 1,900,000 clones; around 93% were seen once. The sample comprised naive CD8+ T cells from PBMCs. Receptors originate from a man between 18 and 35 years old in good health. Some clones in this sample may be carry-over from other donors' samples. The CDR3 runs from the conserved cysteine through the conserved F or W. The order of the fields is CDR3 protein, CDR3 DNA, CDR3 length, D gene, V gene, clone size, J gene. The D gene is left open where the match is weak. Clone size is not always given. Where it is, it says once, few, many or a class for expanded clones.

CDR3 protein: CAWSVIAGPPNEQFF; CDR3 DNA: TGTGCCTGGAGTGTGATAGCGGGCCCTCCCAATGAGCAGTTCTTC; CDR3 length: 15; D gene: TRBD2; V gene: TRBV30; clone size: NA; J gene: TRBJ2-1
CDR3 protein: CASSWAGEQYF; CDR3 DNA: TGTGCCAGCAGTTGGGCGGGAGAGCAGTACTTC; CDR3 length: 11; D gene: NA; V gene: TRBV28; clone size: once; J gene: TRBJ2-7
CDR3 protein: CASSYFGSGYEQYF; CDR3 DNA: TGTGCCAGCAGTTACTTCGGGAGTGGGTACGAGCAGTACTTC; CDR3 length: 14; D gene: NA; V gene: TRBV6-6; clone size: NA; J gene: TRBJ2-7
CDR3 protein: CASSFGPQANYGYTF; CDR3 DNA: TGTGCCAGCAGCTTTGGACCGCAAGCTAACTATGGCTACACCTTC; CDR3 length: 15; D gene: NA; V gene: TRBV5-6; clone size: NA; J gene: TRBJ1-2
CDR3 protein: CASSVGGSSYEQYF; CDR3 DNA: TGTGCCAGCAGCGTTGGCGGGAGCTCCTACGAGCAGTACTTC; CDR3 length: 14; D gene: TRBD2; V gene: TRBV9; clone size: NA; J gene: TRBJ2-7
CDR3 protein: CASSATAGSGNTIYF; CDR3 DNA: TGTGCCAGCAGCGCGACAGCCGGCTCTGGAAACACCATATATTTT; CDR3 length: 15; D gene: NA; V gene: TRBV6-1; clone size: NA; J gene: TRBJ1-3
CDR3 protein: CASSLSPDRGQGYTF; CDR3 DNA: TGCGCCAGCAGCTTGTCCCCCGACAGGGGGCAGGGCTACACCTTC; CDR3 length: 15; D gene: TRBD1; V gene: TRBV5-1; clone size: NA; J gene: TRBJ1-2
CDR3 protein: CASSTTVSSIYEQYF; CDR3 DNA: TGTGCCAGTAGTACGACAGTTAGTAGTATCTACGAGCAGTACTTC; CDR3 length: 15; D gene: NA; V gene: TRBV19; clone size: once; J gene: TRBJ2-7
CDR3 protein: CSVDGPSGGEQYF; CDR3 DNA: TGCAGCGTTGACGGCCCCTCGGGGGGGGAGCAGTACTTC; CDR3 length: 13; D gene: TRBD2; V gene: TRBV29-1; clone size: NA; J gene: TRBJ2-7
CDR3 protein: CASSPGQGAYEQYF; CDR3 DNA: TGTGCCAGCAGCCCTGGACAGGGTGCCTACGAGCAGTACTTC; CDR3 length: 14; D gene: TRBD1; V gene: TRBV6-5; clone size: NA; J gene: TRBJ2-7
CDR3 protein: CASSNGSRKNTEAFF; CDR3 DNA: TGTGCCAGTAGTAACGGTAGCCGGAAGAACACTGAAGCTTTCTTT; CDR3 length: 15; D gene: NA; V gene: TRBV19; clone size: NA; J gene: TRBJ1-1
CDR3 protein: CATSRDLGGKNGYTF; CDR3 DNA: TGTGCCACCAGCAGAGATTTAGGGGGAAAAAATGGCTACACCTTC; CDR3 length: 15; D gene: NA; V gene: TRBV15; clone size: NA; J gene: TRBJ1-2